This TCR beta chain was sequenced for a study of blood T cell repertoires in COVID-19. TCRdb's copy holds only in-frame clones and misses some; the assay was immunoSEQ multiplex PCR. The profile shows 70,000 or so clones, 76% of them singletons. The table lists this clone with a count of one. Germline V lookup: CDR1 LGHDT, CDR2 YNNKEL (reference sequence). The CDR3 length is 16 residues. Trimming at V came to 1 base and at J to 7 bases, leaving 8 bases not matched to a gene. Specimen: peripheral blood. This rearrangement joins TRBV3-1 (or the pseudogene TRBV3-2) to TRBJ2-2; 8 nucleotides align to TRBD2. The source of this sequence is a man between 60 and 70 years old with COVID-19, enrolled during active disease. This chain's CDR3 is CASSQGGLVFIGELFF. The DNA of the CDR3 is TGTGCCAGCAGCCAAGGGGGACTAGTATTTATCGGGGAGCTGTTTTTT.